This T cell receptor (beta chain) emerged from a study of shared clonotypes between healthy human individuals. Overall study findings and caveats: Despite large depth, sorted-subset datasets appeared incompletely sequenced.

In the naive CD8 group, cells lacked CD45RO and were positively selected for CCR7, so terminally differentiated effector memory CD45RA+ cells were left out. The donors, healthy adults who were HIV-negative, had experienced no recent acute infections or vaccinations. In the study's own analysis: ImmunoSEQ junction-only sequences lacked quality scores, so their filtering differed. Repertoires were generated with immunoSEQ multiplex PCR, while TCRdb's copy carries only in-frame clones and drops some. V, J and clone size reflect that table, while D and trimming were determined from the DNA. The profile shows about 2.1 million clones, about 93% of them singletons. The length of the CDR3 is 15 residues. The ends lost 5 bases at V and 6 bases at J; junction bases unmatched: 7. The germline gives CDR1 KGHSH, CDR2 LQKENI. Concerning this clone: Its matching antigen is unknown.

This chain links TRBV18 with TRBJ2-4, with TRBD1 matching 10 bases. The sequence was collected from a man aged 18 to 35 in good health. Some clones in this sample may be carry-over from other donors' samples. Sequenced input: naive CD8+ T cells from PBMCs. The CDR3 DNA sequence: TGTGCCAGCTCAACCGACAGGGGGCGGGGAAACATTCAGTACTTC. It yields the protein CASSTDRGRGNIQYF.